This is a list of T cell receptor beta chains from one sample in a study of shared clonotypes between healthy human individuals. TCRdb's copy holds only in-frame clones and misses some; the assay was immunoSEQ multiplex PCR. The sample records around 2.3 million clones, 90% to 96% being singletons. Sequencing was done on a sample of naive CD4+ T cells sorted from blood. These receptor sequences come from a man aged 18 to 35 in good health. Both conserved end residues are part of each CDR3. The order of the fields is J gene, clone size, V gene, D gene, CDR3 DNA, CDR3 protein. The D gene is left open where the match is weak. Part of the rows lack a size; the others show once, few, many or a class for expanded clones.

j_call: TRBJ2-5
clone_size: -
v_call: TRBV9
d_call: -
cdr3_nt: TGTGCCAGCAGCGTAGGGCCTAAGGGGCAAGAGACCCAGTACTTC
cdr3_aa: CASSVGPKGQETQYF

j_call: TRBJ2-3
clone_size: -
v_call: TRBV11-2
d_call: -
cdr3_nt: TGTGCCAGCAGCCCGGGACTTCCCGCAGATACGCAGTATTTT
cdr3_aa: CASSPGLPADTQYF

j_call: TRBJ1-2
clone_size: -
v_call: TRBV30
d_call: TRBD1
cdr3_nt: TGTGCCTTTGACAGGGACGGCTATGGCTACACCTTC
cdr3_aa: CAFDRDGYGYTF

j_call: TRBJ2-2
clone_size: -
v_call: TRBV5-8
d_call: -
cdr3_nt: TGTGCCAGCAGCTTGAGGGGGAACACTGGGGAGCTGTTTTTT
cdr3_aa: CASSLRGNTGELFF

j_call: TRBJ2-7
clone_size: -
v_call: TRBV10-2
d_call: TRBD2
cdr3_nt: TGCGCCAGCAGACTAGCGGCGAGAGGCGAGCAGTACTTC
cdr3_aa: CASRLAARGEQYF

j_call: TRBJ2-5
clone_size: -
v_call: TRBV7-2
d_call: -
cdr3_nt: TGTGCCAGCAGCGAGGTACAAGAGACCCAGTACTTC
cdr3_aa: CASSEVQETQYF

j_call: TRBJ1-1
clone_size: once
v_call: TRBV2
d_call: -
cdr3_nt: TGTGCCAGTCACAGGGATATGAACACTGAAGCTTTCTTT
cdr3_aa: CASHRDMNTEAFF

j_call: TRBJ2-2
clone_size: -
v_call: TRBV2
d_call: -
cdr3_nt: TGTGCCAGCAGTCTAGCACGGAACACCGGGGAGCTGTTTTTT
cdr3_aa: CASSLARNTGELFF

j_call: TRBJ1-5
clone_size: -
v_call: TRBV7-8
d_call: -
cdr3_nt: TGTGCCAGCAGTCCAGATTTGGGGGGTCCCTTAGTAGGTCAGCCCCAGCATTTT
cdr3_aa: CASSPDLGGPLVGQPQHF

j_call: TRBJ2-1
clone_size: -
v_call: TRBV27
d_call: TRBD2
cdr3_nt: TGTGCCAGCACCACAGGACTAGCGGGAGGTGGTGAGCAGTTCTTC
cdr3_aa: CASTTGLAGGGEQFF

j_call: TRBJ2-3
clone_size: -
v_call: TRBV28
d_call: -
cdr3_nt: TGTGCCAGCAGTTTACCCAAAACGGATACGCAGTATTTT
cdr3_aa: CASSLPKTDTQYF

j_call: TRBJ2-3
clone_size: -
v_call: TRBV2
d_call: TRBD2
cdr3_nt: TGTGCCAGCAGTGGCCCGGGTAGCGGGAGCACAGATACGCAGTATTTT
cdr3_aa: CASSGPGSGSTDTQYF

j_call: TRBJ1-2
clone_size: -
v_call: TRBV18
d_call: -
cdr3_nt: TGTGCCAGCTCGCAGGGGAGATGGGGCTACACCTTC
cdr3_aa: CASSQGRWGYTF

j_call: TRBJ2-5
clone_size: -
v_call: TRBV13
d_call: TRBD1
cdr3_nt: TGTGCCAGCAGCAACAGGGGGCAGAAGACCCAGTACTTC
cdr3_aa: CASSNRGQKTQYF

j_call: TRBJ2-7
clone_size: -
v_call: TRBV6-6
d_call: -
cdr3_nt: TGTGCCAGCAGGCCCGACGTTGGGGAGCAGTACTTC
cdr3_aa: CASRPDVGEQYF

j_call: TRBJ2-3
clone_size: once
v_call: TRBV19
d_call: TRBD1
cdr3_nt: TGTGCCAGTAGTACAGGGGGCGGCACAGATACGCAGTATTTT
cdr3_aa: CASSTGGGTDTQYF

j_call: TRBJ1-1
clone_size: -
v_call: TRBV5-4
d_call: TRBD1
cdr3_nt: TGTGCCAGCAGCCCGGGAGGGACAGGGGCAGGTGAAGCTTTCTTT
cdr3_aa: CASSPGGTGAGEAFF

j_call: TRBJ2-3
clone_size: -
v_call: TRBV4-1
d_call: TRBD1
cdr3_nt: TGCGCCAGCAGCCCGGGACAGAAGATCACAGATACGCAGTATTTT
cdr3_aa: CASSPGQKITDTQYF

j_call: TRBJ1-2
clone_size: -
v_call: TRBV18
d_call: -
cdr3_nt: TGTGCCAGCTCCCTCCCGTATGGGGAGGGAGCTAACTATGGCTACACCTTC
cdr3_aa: CASSLPYGEGANYGYTF

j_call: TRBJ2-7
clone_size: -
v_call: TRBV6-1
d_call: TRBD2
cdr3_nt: TGTGCCAGCAGTGACAGGAGGACTAGCGGAGTTCCCTACGAGCAGTACTTC
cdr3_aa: CASSDRRTSGVPYEQYF

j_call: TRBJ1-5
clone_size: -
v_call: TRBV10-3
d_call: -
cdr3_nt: TGTGCCATCAGTGAGTCGACTCAGGGTCAGCCCCAGCATTTT
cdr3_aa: CAISESTQGQPQHF

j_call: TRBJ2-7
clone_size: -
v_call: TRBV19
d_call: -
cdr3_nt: TGTGCCAGTAGTATAGATAGTGGCGAGCAGTACTTC
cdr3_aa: CASSIDSGEQYF

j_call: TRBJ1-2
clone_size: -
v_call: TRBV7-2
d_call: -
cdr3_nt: TGTGCCAGCAGCTTAGCAGGGAGCACTGGTGGCTACACCTTC
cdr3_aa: CASSLAGSTGGYTF

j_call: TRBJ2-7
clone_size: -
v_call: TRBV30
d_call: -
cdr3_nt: TGTGCCTGGAGGTTGACAGGAACCTACGAGCAGTACTTC
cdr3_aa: CAWRLTGTYEQYF

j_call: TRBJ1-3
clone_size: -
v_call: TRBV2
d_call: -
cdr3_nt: TGTGCCAGCACATCGGAGGGCTCCGGTGCGACCATATATTTT
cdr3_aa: CASTSEGSGATIYF

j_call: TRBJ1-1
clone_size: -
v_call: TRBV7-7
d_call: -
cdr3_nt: TGTGCTAGCAGCCCGGGACCGAACACTGAAGCTTTCTTT
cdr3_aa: CASSPGPNTEAFF

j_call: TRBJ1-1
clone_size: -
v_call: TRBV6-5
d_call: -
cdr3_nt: TGTGCCAGCAGTCGACTCGGTGGATCTGAAGCTTTCTTT
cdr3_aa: CASSRLGGSEAFF